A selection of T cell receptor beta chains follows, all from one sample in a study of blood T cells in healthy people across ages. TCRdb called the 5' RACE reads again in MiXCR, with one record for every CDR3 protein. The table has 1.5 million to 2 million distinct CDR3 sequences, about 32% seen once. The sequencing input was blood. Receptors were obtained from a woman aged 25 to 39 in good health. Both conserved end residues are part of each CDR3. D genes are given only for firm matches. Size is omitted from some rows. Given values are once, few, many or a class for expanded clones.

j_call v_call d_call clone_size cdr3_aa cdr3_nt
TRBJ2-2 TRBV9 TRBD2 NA CASSVGGGDAGELFF TGTGCCAGCAGCGTAGGTGGGGGGGATGCCGGGGAGCTGTTTTTT
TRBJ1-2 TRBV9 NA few CASSVGRSSNYGYTF TGTGCCAGCAGCGTAGGAAGGAGCTCTAACTATGGCTACACCTTC
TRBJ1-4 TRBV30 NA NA CAWSSGYNEKLFF TGTGCCTGGAGTTCCGGGTATAATGAAAAACTGTTTTTT
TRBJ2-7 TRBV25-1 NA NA CASSESERISYEQYF TGTGCCAGCAGTGAATCTGAGAGGATAAGCTACGAGCAGTACTTC
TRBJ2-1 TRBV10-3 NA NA CAISVGGPSSYNEQFF TGTGCCATCAGTGTCGGGGGACCCAGCTCCTACAATGAGCAGTTCTTC
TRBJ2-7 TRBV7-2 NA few CASSFGVSGSYEQYF TGTGCCAGCAGCTTTGGGGTTAGTGGGTCCTACGAGCAGTACTTC
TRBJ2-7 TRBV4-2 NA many CASSHQDSKTYEQYF TGTGCCAGCAGCCACCAGGACAGCAAAACCTACGAGCAGTACTTC
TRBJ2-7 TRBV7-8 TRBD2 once CASSLLSGRSSYEQYF TGTGCCAGCAGCTTACTAAGCGGGAGGTCTTCCTACGAGCAGTACTTC
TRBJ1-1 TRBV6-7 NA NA CASSPQEEGRDTEAFF TGTGCCAGCAGCCCGCAGGAGGAGGGGAGGGACACTGAAGCTTTCTTT
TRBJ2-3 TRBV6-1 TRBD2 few CASSRGTSGVSTDTQYF TGTGCCAGCAGTAGAGGGACTAGCGGGGTCAGCACAGATACGCAGTATTTT
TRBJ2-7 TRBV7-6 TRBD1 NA CASNYRDSYEQYF TGTGCCAGCAATTACCGGGACAGCTACGAGCAGTACTTC
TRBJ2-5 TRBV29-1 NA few CSVGFGRETQYF TGCAGCGTTGGCTTCGGTCGAGAGACCCAGTACTTC
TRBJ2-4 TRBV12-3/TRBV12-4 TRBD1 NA CASSLGDRARGNQYF TGTGCCAGCAGTTTAGGGGACAGGGCGCGTGGGAATCAGTACTTC
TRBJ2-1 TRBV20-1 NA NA CSALNGAQQFF TGCAGTGCCCTGAATGGGGCCCAGCAGTTCTTC
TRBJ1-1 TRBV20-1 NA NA CSASFRDDTEAFF TGCAGTGCTTCTTTCCGGGATGACACTGAAGCTTTCTTT
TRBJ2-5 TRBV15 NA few CATSREVRTSFVTQYF TGTGCCACCAGCAGAGAGGTCCGAACTAGTTTTGTGACCCAGTACTTC
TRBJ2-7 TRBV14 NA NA CASSGGTASYEQYF TGTGCCAGCAGTGGTGGGACGGCCTCCTACGAGCAGTACTTC
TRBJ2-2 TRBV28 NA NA CASSNPGSKNTGELFF TGTGCCAGCAGTAACCCAGGTTCAAAGAACACCGGGGAGCTGTTTTTT
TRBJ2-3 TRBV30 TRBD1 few CAWTTGQGARDTQYF TGTGCCTGGACCACGGGACAGGGGGCACGGGATACGCAGTATTTT
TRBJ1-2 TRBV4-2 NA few CASSRDQGNGYTF TGTGCCAGCAGCCGAGACCAGGGTAATGGCTACACCTTC
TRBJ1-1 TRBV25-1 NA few CASSTRENTEAFF TGTGCCAGCAGCACGAGAGAGAACACTGAAGCTTTCTTT
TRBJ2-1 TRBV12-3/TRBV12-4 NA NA CASSISGTADNEQFF TGTGCCAGCAGTATCTCCGGGACGGCAGACAATGAGCAGTTCTTC
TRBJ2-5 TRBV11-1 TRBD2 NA CASSLSGSQTQYF TGTGCCAGCAGCTTGAGCGGGAGCCAGACCCAGTACTTC
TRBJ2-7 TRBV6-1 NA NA CASSEAFDEQYF TGTGCCAGCAGTGAAGCGTTCGACGAGCAGTACTTC
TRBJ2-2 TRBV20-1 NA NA CSASPQGSTGWLFF TGCAGTGCTAGCCCTCAGGGGTCCACTGGGTGGCTGTTTTTT
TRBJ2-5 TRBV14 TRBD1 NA CASRYGQGETQYF TGTGCCAGCAGATATGGACAGGGGGAGACCCAGTACTTC
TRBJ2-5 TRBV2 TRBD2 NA CASSEYRGRARETQYF TGTGCCAGCAGTGAATATCGCGGGAGGGCCCGAGAGACCCAGTACTTC
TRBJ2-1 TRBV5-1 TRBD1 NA CASSLAGTGVMNEQFF TGCGCCAGCAGCTTGGCCGGGACAGGGGTGATGAATGAGCAGTTCTTC
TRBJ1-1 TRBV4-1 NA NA CASSQTDPGATEAFF TGCGCCAGCAGCCAAACAGACCCAGGGGCCACTGAAGCTTTCTTT
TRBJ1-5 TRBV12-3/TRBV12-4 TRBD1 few CASSLDWYRGVTQPQHF TGTGCCAGCAGTTTAGATTGGTACAGGGGGGTGACCCAGCCCCAGCATTTT
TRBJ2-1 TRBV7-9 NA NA CASSRSWGANNEQFF TGTGCCAGCAGCCGGTCTTGGGGGGCCAACAATGAGCAGTTCTTC
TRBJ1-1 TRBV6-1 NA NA CASSEDLGGTEAFF TGTGCCAGCAGTGAGGATTTGGGAGGCACTGAAGCTTTCTTT
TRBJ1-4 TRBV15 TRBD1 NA CATSRDTGGEKPFF TGTGCCACCAGCAGAGACACAGGGGGTGAAAAACCGTTTTTT
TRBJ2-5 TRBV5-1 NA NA CASSLDTGETQYF TGCGCCAGCAGCTTGGATACAGGGGAGACCCAGTACTTC
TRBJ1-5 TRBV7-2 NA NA CASSLVVGGNQPQHF TGTGCCAGCAGCTTAGTTGTAGGGGGTAATCAGCCCCAGCATTTT
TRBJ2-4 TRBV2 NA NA CASSGVRGPIQYF TGTGCCAGCAGTGGAGTTCGGGGGCCCATTCAGTACTTC
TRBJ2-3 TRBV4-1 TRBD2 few CASSQVGDRGGDRNTQYF TGCGCCAGCAGCCAAGTAGGGGACCGGGGGGGAGACAGGAATACGCAGTATTTT
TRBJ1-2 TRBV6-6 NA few CASTIGLGPGYTF TGTGCCAGCACCATAGGCCTGGGTCCCGGCTACACCTTC
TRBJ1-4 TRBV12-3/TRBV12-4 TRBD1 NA CASSLTGGIEKLFF TGTGCCAGCAGTTTAACAGGGGGTATTGAAAAACTGTTTTTT
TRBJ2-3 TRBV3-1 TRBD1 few CATQGGLASTDTQYF TGTGCCACCCAAGGGGGCCTAGCTTCCACAGATACGCAGTATTTT
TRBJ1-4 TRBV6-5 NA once CASRRTSLSEKLFF TGTGCCAGCAGACGGACATCCTTATCTGAAAAACTGTTTTTT
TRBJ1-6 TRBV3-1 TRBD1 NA CTSSQQGPNSPLHF TGTACCAGCAGCCAACAGGGGCCCAATTCACCCCTCCACTTT
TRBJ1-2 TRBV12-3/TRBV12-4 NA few CASRPPGSYGYTF TGTGCCAGCAGGCCGCCGGGGAGCTATGGCTACACCTTC
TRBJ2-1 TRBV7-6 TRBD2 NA CASRAPGLAGLNEQFF TGTGCCAGCAGGGCACCTGGACTAGCGGGACTAAATGAGCAGTTCTTC
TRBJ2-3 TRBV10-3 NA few CAIRPVRTDTQYF TGTGCCATCAGGCCTGTGCGCACAGATACGCAGTATTTT
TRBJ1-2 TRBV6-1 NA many CASSLQDGYTF TGTGCCAGTTCCCTACAGGACGGCTACACCTTC
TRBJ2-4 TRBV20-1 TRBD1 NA CSARDLGQGAKNIQYF TGCAGTGCTAGAGATCTTGGACAGGGGGCCAAAAACATTCAGTACTTC
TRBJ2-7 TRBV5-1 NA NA CASSFRQRMSPTYEQYF TGCGCCAGCAGCTTCCGACAGAGAATGAGCCCTACCTACGAGCAGTACTTC
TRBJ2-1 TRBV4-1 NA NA CASSHALLGQGGYEQFF TGCGCCAGCAGCCATGCCCTACTCGGGCAGGGCGGCTATGAGCAGTTCTTC
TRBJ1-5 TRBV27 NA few CASWAGRGQPQHF TGTGCCAGCTGGGCAGGTAGGGGTCAGCCCCAGCATTTT
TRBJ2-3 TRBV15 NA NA CATRVGMRPDTQYF TGTGCCACCCGAGTGGGGATGAGGCCAGATACGCAGTATTTT
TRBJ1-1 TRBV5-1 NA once CASSTAGYAEAFF TGCGCCAGCAGCACCGCGGGGTACGCTGAAGCTTTCTTT
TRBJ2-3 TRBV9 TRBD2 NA CANSPRGREGLDTQYF TGTGCCAACAGCCCCCGGGGGCGGGAGGGCCTAGATACGCAGTATTTT
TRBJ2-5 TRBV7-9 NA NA CASSCSDLQETQYF TGTGCCAGCAGCTGCTCGGACTTGCAAGAGACCCAGTACTTC
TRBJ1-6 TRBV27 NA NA CASSLFGGGRSPLHF TGTGCCAGCAGTTTATTCGGGGGGGGACGCTCACCCCTCCACTTT